This entry lists 5 T cell receptor beta chains sequenced from one sample in a study of blood T cells in healthy people across ages. A sample-barcoded 5' primer and a J-beta primer mix were used in a second PCR of roughly 7 to 12 cycles. In TCRdb, the 5' RACE reads were re-called with MiXCR into one record per CDR3 protein. The data hold about 670,000 distinct CDR3 sequences, with approximately 52% observed a single time. Material: blood. These receptor sequences come from a woman at least 80 years old in good health.

The chain carries TRBV7-9 and TRBJ2-2, with no clear D. The CDR3 spans 17 residues. Germline-derived CDR1 and CDR2 are SEHNR and FQNEAQ (reference sequence). The germline V and J ends were trimmed by 3 bases and 3 bases, with 17 bases remaining between them. The CDR3 DNA reads as TGTGCCAGCAGCTTTAATTTCCGGCGGAAGGACACCGGGGAGCTGTTTTTT. It is translated as CASSFNFRRKDTGELFF.

The chain uses TRBV3-1 and TRBJ2-7; D remains ambiguous. The ends were cut back, 4 bases at V and 7 bases at J, with 14 bases in the middle. CDR1 LGHDT and CDR2 YNNKEL come from the germline V gene (reference sequence). This CDR3 has 13 amino acids. CDR3 in DNA: TGTGCCAGCAGCCGCTACGCGGACGGAGAGCAGTACTTC. Translating gives CASSRYADGEQYF.

This clonotype was found a few times. The chain uses TRBV28 and TRBJ2-5; D remains ambiguous. Germline loops: CDR1 MDHEN, CDR2 SYDVKM. Trimming pared 0 bases from V and 2 bases from J, leaving 7 bases between. The CDR3 has 14 amino acids. CDR3 sequence: CASSLWDIQETQYF. In nucleotides, the CDR3 is TGTGCCAGCAGTTTATGGGATATACAAGAGACCCAGTACTTC.

V is TRBV2 and J is TRBJ2-2; no firm D call. CDR3 size: 16 residues. Germline V CDR1 and CDR2: SNHLY, FYNNEI. Deletions cut 3 bases from V and 0 bases from J, with 11 bases between. The CDR3 DNA reads as TGTGCCAGCAGTGATTTGGTTAGCCCGAACACCGGGGAGCTGTTTTTT. Protein product: CASSDLVSPNTGELFF.

The chain employs TRBV27 and TRBJ1-5, with D hard to call. Germline loops: CDR1 MNHEY, CDR2 SMNVEV (reference sequence). This CDR3 is 17 amino acids long. Trimming left V 2 bases short and J 0 bases short, with 14 bases between. The CDR3 loop reads CASSLRMDGISNQPQHF. CDR3 in DNA: TGTGCCAGCAGTTTACGTATGGACGGCATTAGCAATCAGCCCCAGCATTTT.